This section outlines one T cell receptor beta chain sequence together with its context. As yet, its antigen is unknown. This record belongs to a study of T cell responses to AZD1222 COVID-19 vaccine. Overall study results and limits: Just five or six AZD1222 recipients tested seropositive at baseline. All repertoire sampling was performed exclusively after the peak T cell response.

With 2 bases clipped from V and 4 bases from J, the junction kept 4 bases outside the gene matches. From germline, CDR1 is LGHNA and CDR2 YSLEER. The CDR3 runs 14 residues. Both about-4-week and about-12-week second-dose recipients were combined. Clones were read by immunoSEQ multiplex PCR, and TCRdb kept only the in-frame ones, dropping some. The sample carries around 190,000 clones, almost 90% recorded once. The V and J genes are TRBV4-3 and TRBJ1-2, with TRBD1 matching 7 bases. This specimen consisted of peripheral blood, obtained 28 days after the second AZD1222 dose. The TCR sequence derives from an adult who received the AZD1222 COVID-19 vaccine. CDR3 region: CASSQPGQTYGYTF. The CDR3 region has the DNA TGCGCCAGCAGCCAACCGGGACAGACCTATGGCTACACCTTC.